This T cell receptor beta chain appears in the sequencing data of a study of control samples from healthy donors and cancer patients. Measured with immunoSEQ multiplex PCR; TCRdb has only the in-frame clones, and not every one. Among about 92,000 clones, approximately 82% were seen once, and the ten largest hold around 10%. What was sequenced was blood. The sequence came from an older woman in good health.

CDR3 amino acids: CSVEKDRVGSGYTF. The CDR3 region has the DNA TGCAGCGTTGAAAAGGACAGGGTTGGATCGGGCTACACCTTC. This chain joins TRBV29-1 and TRBJ1-2, with TRBD1 matching over 8 bases. The CDR3 has 14 residues. Germline loops: CDR1 SQVTM, CDR2 ANQGSEA. V dropped 2 bases and J dropped 8; count of bases not matched to a gene: 10.